A single T cell receptor beta chain is shown here with its context. This receptor's antigen is unknown. No base qualities exist here, and no much larger clone lies one base off it. CDR1 and CDR2 are drawn from the germline V gene: MDHEN, SYDVKM. The CDR3 starts with the cysteine, ends with the phenylalanine, and has 14 residues. Only the CDR3 DNA is retained, 42 bases long and in frame from the first base. V loses 5 bases, J loses 7 bases, and the germline ends lie 14 bases apart. Sequencing used an Illumina MiSeq. TCRdb took the public reads, trimmed them with fastp at Q25, ran MiXCR for clone calling and kept in-frame beta chains. One record per CDR3 amino acid sequence lists the most common genes and DNA. The sample records approximately 7,600 distinct CDR3 sequences, roughly 18% of which are singletons. The leading ten clones occupy approximately 1.4% of the sample. The record originates from a study of liver allograft versus peripheral blood T cells (dated by TCRdb to 2019 to 2021). For the study in its entirety: T cell receptor repertoires present within transplanted livers were compared with repertoires in the peripheral blood of liver transplant recipients. General conclusions and limits of the study: According to the report, the T cell receptor repertoires detected in peripheral blood were different from the repertoires found inside liver allografts.

This sequence was found in a human patient who had a liver transplant. Once a transplant has taken place, some T cells may be donor derived. The rearranged chain carries TRBV28 and TRBJ1-4; the D segment cannot be called with confidence. The DNA reads TGTGCCAGCAGTCCCAGCTCTCGCCCTGAAAAACTGTTTTTT. This is translated as CASSPSSRPEKLFF.